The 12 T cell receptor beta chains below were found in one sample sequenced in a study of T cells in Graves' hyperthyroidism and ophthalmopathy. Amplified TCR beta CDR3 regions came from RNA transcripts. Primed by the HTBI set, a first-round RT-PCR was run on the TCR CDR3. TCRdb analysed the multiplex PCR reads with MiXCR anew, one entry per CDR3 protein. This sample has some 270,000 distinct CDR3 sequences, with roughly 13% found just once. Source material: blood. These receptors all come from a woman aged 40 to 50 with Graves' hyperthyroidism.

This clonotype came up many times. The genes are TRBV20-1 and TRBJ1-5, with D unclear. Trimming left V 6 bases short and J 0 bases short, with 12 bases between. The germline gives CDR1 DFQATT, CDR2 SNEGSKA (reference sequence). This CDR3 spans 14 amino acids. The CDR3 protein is CSAPLIDSNQPQHF. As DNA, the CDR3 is TGCAGTGCGCCGTTGATAGATAGCAATCAGCCCCAGCATTTT.

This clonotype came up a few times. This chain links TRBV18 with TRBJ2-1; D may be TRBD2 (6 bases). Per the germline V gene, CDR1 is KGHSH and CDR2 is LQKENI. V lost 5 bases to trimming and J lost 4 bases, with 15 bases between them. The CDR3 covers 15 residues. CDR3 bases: TGTGCCAGCTCAGAAAGCGGGTGGGCATACAATGAGCAGTTCTTC. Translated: CASSESGWAYNEQFF.

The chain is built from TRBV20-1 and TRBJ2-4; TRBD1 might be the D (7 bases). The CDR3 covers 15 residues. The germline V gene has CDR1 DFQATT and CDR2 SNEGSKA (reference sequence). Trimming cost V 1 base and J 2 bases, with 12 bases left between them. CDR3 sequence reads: CSARVSGGTKNIQYF. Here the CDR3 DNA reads TGCAGTGCTAGAGTCTCAGGGGGGACCAAAAACATTCAGTACTTC.

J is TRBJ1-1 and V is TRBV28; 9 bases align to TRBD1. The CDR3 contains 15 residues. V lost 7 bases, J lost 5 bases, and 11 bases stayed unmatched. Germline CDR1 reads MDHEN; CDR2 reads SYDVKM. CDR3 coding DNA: TGTGCCAGCAATCTCCCGGGACAGGGCAATACTGAAGCTTTCTTT. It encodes CASNLPGQGNTEAFF. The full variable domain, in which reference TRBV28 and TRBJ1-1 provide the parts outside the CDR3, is DVKVTQSSRYLVKRTGEKVFLECVQDMDHENMFWYRQDPGLGLRLIYFSYDVKMKEKGDIPEGYSVSREKKERFSLILESASTNQTSMYLCASNLPGQGNTEAFFGQGTRLTVV.

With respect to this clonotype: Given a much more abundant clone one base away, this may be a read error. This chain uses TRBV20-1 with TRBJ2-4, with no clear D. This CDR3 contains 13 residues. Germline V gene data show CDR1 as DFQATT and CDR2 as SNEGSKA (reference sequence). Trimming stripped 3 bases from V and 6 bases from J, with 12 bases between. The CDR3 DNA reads TGCAGTGCTAGGGCCCGCACCCGAAACATTCAGTACTTC. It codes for CSARARTRNIQYF.

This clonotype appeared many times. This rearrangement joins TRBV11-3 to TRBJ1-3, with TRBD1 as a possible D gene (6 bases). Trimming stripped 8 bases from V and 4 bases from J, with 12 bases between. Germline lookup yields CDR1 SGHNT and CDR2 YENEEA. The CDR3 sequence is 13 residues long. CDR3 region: CASHRAGGNTIYF. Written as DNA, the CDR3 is TGTGCCAGCCACAGGGCAGGAGGAAACACCATATATTTT.

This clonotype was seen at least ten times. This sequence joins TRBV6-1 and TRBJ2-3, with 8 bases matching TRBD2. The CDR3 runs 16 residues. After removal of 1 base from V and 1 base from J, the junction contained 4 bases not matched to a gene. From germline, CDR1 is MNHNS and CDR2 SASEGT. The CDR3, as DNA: TGTGCCAGCAGTGAAGTCGGGGGACTAGGCACAGATACGCAGTATTTT. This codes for CASSEVGGLGTDTQYF.

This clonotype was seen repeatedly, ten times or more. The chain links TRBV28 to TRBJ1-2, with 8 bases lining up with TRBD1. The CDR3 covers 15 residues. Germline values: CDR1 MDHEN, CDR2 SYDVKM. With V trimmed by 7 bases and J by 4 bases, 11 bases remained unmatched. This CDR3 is CASTNPSQGGYGYTF. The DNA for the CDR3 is TGTGCCAGCACCAATCCATCACAGGGGGGCTATGGCTACACCTTC.

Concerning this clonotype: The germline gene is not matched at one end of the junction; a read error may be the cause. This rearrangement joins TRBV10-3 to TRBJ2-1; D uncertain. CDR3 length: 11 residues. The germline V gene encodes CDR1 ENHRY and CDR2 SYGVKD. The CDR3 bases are TGTACCATCAGTGAGTCGGGTGGGCAGTTCTTC. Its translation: CTISESGGQFF.

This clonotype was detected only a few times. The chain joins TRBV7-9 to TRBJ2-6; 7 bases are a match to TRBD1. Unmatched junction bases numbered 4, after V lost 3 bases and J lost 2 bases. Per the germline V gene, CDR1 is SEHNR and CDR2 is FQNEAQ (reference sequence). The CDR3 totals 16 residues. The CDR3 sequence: CASSFDREAGANVLTF. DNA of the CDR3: TGTGCCAGCAGCTTTGACAGGGAAGCTGGGGCCAACGTCCTGACTTTC. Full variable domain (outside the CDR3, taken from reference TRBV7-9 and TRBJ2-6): DTGVSQNPRHKITKRGQNVTFRCDPISEHNRLYWYRQTLGQGPEFLTYFQNEAQLEKSRLLSDRFSAERPKGSFSTLEIQRTEQGDSAMYLCASSFDREAGANVLTFGAGSRLTVL.

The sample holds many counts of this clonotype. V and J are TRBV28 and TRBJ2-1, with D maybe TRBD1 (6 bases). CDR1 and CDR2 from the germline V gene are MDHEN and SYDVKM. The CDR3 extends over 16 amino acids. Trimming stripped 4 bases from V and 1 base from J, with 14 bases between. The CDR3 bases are TGTGCCAGCAGTTCGCCGGACAGCCTTTCCTACAATGAGCAGTTCTTC. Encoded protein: CASSSPDSLSYNEQFF. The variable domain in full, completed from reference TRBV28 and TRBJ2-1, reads DVKVTQSSRYLVKRTGEKVFLECVQDMDHENMFWYRQDPGLGLRLIYFSYDVKMKEKGDIPEGYSVSREKKERFSLILESASTNQTSMYLCASSSPDSLSYNEQFFGPGTRLTVL.

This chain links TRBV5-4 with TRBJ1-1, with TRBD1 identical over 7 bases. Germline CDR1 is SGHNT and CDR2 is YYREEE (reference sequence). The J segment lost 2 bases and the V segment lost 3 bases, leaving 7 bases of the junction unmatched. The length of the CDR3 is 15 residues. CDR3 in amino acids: CASSSPTGSNTEAFF. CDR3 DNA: TGTGCCAGCAGCTCCCCGACAGGGTCAAACACTGAAGCTTTCTTT.